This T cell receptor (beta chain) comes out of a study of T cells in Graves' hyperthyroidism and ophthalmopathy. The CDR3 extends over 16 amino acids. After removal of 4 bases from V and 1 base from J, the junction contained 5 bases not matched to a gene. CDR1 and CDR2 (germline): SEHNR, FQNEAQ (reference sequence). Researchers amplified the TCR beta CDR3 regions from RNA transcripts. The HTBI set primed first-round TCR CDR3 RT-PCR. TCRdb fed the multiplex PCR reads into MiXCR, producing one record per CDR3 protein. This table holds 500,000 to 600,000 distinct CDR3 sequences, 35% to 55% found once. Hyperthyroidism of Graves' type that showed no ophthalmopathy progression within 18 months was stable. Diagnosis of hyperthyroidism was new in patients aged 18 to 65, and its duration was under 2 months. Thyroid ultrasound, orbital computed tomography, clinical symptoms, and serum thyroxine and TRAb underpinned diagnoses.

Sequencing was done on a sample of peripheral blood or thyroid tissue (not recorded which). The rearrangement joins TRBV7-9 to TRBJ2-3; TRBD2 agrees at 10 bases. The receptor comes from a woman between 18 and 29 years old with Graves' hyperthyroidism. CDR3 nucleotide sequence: TGTGCCAGCAGCTCAGACGGGACTAGCGGCACAGATACGCAGTATTTT. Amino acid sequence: CASSSDGTSGTDTQYF.